This record looks at one T cell receptor (beta chain) sequence and its context. This entry belongs to a study of blood T cell repertoires in COVID-19. Per the original data handling: Amplified reference gene primers provided the basis for estimating nucleated cell counts. The method was immunoSEQ multiplex PCR; TCRdb's version includes in-frame clones alone and lacks a portion of them. Clone size and V and J calls were adopted from that table, with D and trimming inferred from the DNA. The repertoire consists of around 230,000 clones, with around four fifths occurring once and the leading ten covering about 15%. V was shortened by 7 bases and J by 4 bases, with 13 bases between the two germline ends. CDR3 length: 13 amino acids. Germline V gives CDR1 MDHEN, CDR2 SYDVKM.

The sequence came from a man between 35 and 55 years old who had recovered from COVID-19. The chain carries TRBV28 and TRBJ1-2; D is possibly TRBD1 (5 bases). The sample was PBMCs or T cells enriched from blood (not recorded which). This CDR3 is CASNPDNSYGYTF. The CDR3 nucleotides are TGTGCCAGCAACCCGGACAACTCCTATGGCTACACCTTC.